The 11 T cell receptor beta chains reported below all come from one sample, sequenced in a study of CD8+ T cells in alopecia areata. RNA was extracted and reverse transcribed into cDNA as the sequencing template. Profiled with immunoSEQ multiplex PCR; TCRdb holds only in-frame clones, not every one. The sample includes about 130,000 clones, around 49% seen only once; the top ten take under 20%. Sample: CD8+ T cells sorted from blood, taken at week 0. The receptors stem from a human donor with alopecia areata.

The V and J genes are TRBV5-6 and TRBJ1-3; a possible D gene is TRBD1 (5 bases). The CDR3 runs to 16 residues. Germline V gives CDR1 SGHDT, CDR2 YYEEEE. The V end was cut by 0 bases, the J end by 0 bases, with 10 bases between. The CDR3 nucleotides are TGTGCCAGCAGCTTGGCTGCAGGGCTCTCTGGAAACACCATATATTTT. Amino acids: CASSLAAGLSGNTIYF.

This clone was seen only a few times. The chain joins TRBV29-1 to TRBJ2-7; 11 bases agree with TRBD1. Germline values: CDR1 SQVTM, CDR2 ANQGSEA. The junction had 4 bases not matched to a gene; V was cut back by 0 bases and J by 6 bases. CDR3 length: 14 amino acids. The CDR3: CSVEEEGTGGEQYF. The CDR3 DNA follows: TGCAGCGTTGAAGAGGAAGGGACAGGGGGCGAGCAGTACTTC.

V and J are TRBV27 and TRBJ2-3; D might be TRBD2 (5 bases). Germline lookup yields CDR1 MNHEY and CDR2 SMNVEV (reference sequence). The CDR3 covers 14 residues. V lost 2 bases, J lost 5 bases, and 11 bases lay in between. In DNA, the CDR3 is TGTGCCAGCAGTTTAAGGCTAGCAGGAGATACGCAGTATTTT. Translated, it gives CASSLRLAGDTQYF.

The V call is TRBV5-6, the J call TRBJ2-5, with a tentative D call TRBD2 (5 bases). There are 14 residues in the CDR3. V was trimmed by 0 bases and J by 5 bases, leaving 11 bases between them. CDR1 is SGHDT and CDR2 is YYEEEE in the germline V gene. For the CDR3, the DNA is TGTGCCAGCAGCTTGGGGATGGGGAGCGAGACCCAGTACTTC. This encodes CASSLGMGSETQYF.

This chain links TRBV15 with TRBJ2-7; 11 bases match TRBD1. The trim removed 3 bases at V and 2 bases at J, leaving 3 bases unmatched. The CDR3 is 15 amino acids. Germline V lookup: CDR1 LNHNV, CDR2 YYDKDF (reference sequence). CDR3 region: CATSSGTGGAYEQYF. CDR3 DNA: TGTGCCACCAGCAGCGGGACAGGGGGAGCCTACGAGCAGTACTTC.

This chain joins TRBV29-1 and TRBJ2-7, with D hard to call. V gave up 4 bases and J gave up 5 bases, with 12 bases separating them. Germline CDR1 SQVTM, CDR2 ANQGSEA. This CDR3 spans 12 amino acids. In nucleotides, the CDR3 is TGCAGCGTTGTGGAAAGGTCCCACGAGCAGTACTTC. Its translation: CSVVERSHEQYF.

This clone was detected a few times. The V and J genes are TRBV5-1 and TRBJ2-7, with D perhaps TRBD2 (5 bases). V dropped 4 bases and J dropped 3 bases, with 14 bases sitting between them. The CDR3 has 14 amino acids. Looked up from germline, CDR1 is SGHRS and CDR2 is YFSETQ. CDR3 protein: CASSAVFGNYEQYF. The CDR3 coding sequence is TGCGCCAGCAGCGCGGTTTTCGGGAACTACGAGCAGTACTTC.

This clone was found a few times. The J gene is TRBJ1-3, the V gene TRBV2, with unresolved D. The V end lost 8 bases, the J end lost 0 bases, and 14 bases lay between the germline ends. CDR1 SNHLY and CDR2 FYNNEI come from the germline V gene. The CDR3 is 15 residues long. This CDR3 reads CASGYDADSGNTIYF. The DNA of the CDR3 is TGTGCCAGCGGCTACGATGCCGACTCTGGAAACACCATATATTTT.

This sequence joins TRBV5-1 and TRBJ2-1, with TRBD2 identical over 13 bases. This CDR3 region has 16 residues. J gave up 7 bases and V 4 bases, and 8 bases lay outside the gene matches. Germline V gives CDR1 SGHRS, CDR2 YFSETQ. CDR3 in DNA: TGCGCCAGCAGCCTCAAGACTAGCGGGGGGATGAATGAGCAGTTCTTC. As protein: CASSLKTSGGMNEQFF.

In this sample, this clone turned up a few times. The genes are TRBV19 and TRBJ1-3; a possible D gene is TRBD1 (5 bases). Germline lookup yields CDR1 LNHDA and CDR2 SQIVND (reference sequence). CDR3 length: 14 amino acids. The V and J ends lost 8 bases and 0 bases respectively, with 11 bases between them. CDR3 in amino acids: CASFGANSGNTIYF. The DNA for the CDR3 is TGTGCCAGTTTTGGGGCGAACTCTGGAAACACCATATATTTT.

V and J are TRBV30 and TRBJ1-4; 7 nucleotides line up with TRBD1. This CDR3 comprises 11 residues. V trimming: 8 bases; J trimming: 8 bases; junction bases outside the gene matches: 5. Germline CDR1 reads GTSNPN; CDR2 reads SVGIG (reference sequence). CDR3 coding DNA: TGTGCCGAAGGGGGCGACGAAAAACTGTTTTTT. Translating gives CAEGGDEKLFF. Supplemented by reference TRBV30 and TRBJ1-4, the full variable domain reads SQTIHQWPATLVQPVGSPLSLECTVEGTSNPNLYWYRQAAGRGLQLLFYSVGIGQISSEVPQNLSASRPQDRQFILSSKKLLLSDSGFYLCAEGGDEKLFFGSGTQLSVL.